The clone carrying this TCR beta chain was observed a handful of times. The antigen is not known. The data originate from a study of beta chain features in type 1 diabetes. Study-level points and caveats: Shorter TCRB CDR3s, moderately but significantly so, marked every one of the four CD4+ subsets in Type 1 diabetes patients. VDJ junctions in type 1 diabetes patients carried more deletions and fewer insertions.

Of the isolated RNA, all was reverse transcribed, and so the sequenced material was expressed TCRB transcripts. TCRdb's copy holds only in-frame clones and misses some; the assay was immunoSEQ multiplex PCR. Found here are about 240,000 clones, about 14% of them singletons; the top ten hold just under 0.02%. CDR1 is MDHEN, CDR2 SYDVKM, per germline. V shed 2 bases and J 14 bases; nucleotides not matched to a gene: 4. The CDR3 sequence is 12 residues long. The TCR was taken from a man aged 25 to 45 with type 1 diabetes. The sample comprised naive CD4+ T cells from blood. The rearrangement links TRBV28 to TRBJ2-1; 9 bases map to TRBD2. CDR3 nucleotide sequence: TGTGCCAGCAGTTTAGGATCTAGCGGGGAGTTCTTC. It codes for CASSLGSSGEFF.